What follows describes a single T cell receptor beta chain. What it binds is not known. This specimen belongs to a study of OX40 agonist ivuxolimab in advanced cancers. Study background: Of mixed ages from about 23 to 79 and averaging about 56 years, the group was roughly 85% male.

Clones were read by immunoSEQ multiplex PCR, and TCRdb kept only the in-frame ones, dropping some. Of roughly 48,000 clones in the sample, about 89% are singletons; the top ten hold 31%. The CDR3 has 14 amino acids. Trimming at V came to 6 bases and at J to 7 bases, leaving 7 bases not matched to a gene. Per germline, CDR1 MDHEN and CDR2 SYDVKM. Whole-study findings and limits: Normalized expansion of T-cell clones was also low for some nonresponders. Clonal expansion was seen in CD4+ and CD8+ blood T cells by week 6 at 0.1 to 3.0 mg/kg.

Sequencing was performed on CD4+ or CD8+ T cells sorted from blood, taken in a trial of the OX40 agonist ivuxolimab. The sequence was collected from an adult with an advanced solid tumor such as melanoma, head and neck, liver or kidney cancer. The chain employs TRBV28 and TRBJ2-7; 12 nucleotides match TRBD2. The CDR3 here is CASSRLAGVMEQYF. DNA of the CDR3: TGTGCCAGCAGCAGACTAGCGGGAGTCATGGAGCAGTACTTC.